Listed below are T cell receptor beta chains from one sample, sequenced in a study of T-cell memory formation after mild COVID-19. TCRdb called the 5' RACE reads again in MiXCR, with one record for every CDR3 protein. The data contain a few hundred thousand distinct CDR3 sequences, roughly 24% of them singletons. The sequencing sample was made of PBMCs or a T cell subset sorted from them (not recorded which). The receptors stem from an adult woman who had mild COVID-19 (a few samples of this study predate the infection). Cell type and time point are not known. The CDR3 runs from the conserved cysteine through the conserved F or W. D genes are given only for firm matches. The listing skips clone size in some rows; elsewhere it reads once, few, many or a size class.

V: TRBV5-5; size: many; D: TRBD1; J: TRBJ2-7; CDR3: CASSLGQQGRSFEQYF; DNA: TGTGCCAGCAGCTTGGGGCAACAGGGGCGGTCATTCGAGCAGTACTTC
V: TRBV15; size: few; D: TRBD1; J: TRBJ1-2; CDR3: CATSRRQGSYTF; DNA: TGTGCCACCAGCAGGCGACAGGGTAGCTACACCTTC
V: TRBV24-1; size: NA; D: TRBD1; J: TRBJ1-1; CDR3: CATRPWDSLGTEAFF; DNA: TGTGCCACCCGCCCGTGGGACAGCCTGGGAACTGAAGCTTTCTTT
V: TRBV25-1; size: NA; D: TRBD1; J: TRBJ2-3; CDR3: CASSSPTGKGTDTQYF; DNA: TGTGCCAGCAGTAGCCCGACAGGGAAGGGCACAGATACGCAGTATTTT
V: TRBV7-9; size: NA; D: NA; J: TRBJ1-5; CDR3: CASSLTGGFDQPQHF; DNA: TGTGCCAGCAGCTTAACGGGGGGGTTCGATCAGCCCCAGCATTTT
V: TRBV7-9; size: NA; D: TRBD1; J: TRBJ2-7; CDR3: CASSLPPGQGPQATYEQYF; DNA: TGTGCCAGCAGCTTACCCCCGGGACAGGGGCCTCAGGCCACCTACGAGCAGTACTTC
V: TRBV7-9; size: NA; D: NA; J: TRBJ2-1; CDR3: CASSLGVSVSANNEQFF; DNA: TGTGCCAGCAGCTTAGGCGTGTCAGTGAGCGCGAACAATGAGCAGTTCTTC
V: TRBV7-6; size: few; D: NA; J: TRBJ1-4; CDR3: CASSLNQNRQLFF; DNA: TGTGCCAGCAGCTTAAACCAGAACCGGCAACTGTTTTTT
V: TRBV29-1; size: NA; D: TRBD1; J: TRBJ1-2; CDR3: CSVDWTGGGYTF; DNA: TGCAGCGTTGACTGGACAGGCGGAGGCTACACCTTC
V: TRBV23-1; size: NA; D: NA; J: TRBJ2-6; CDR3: CASSPGVRSGANVLTF; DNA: TGCGCCAGCAGTCCGGGTGTGCGCTCTGGGGCCAACGTCCTGACTTTC
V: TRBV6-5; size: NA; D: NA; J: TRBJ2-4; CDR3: CASRGLRAKNIQYF; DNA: TGTGCCAGCAGAGGACTTCGAGCCAAAAACATTCAGTACTTC
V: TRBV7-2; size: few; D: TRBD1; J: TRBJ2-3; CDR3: CASRTTGNTDTQYF; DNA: TGTGCCAGCAGAACGACAGGGAATACAGATACGCAGTATTTT
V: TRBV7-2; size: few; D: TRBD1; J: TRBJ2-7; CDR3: CASSLAGTGGLEQYF; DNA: TGTGCCAGCAGCTTAGCCGGGACAGGGGGTTTAGAGCAGTACTTC
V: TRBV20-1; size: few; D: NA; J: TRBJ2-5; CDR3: CSARQNQETQYF; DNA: TGCAGTGCTAGACAGAACCAAGAGACCCAGTACTTC
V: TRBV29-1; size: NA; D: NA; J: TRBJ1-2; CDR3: CSVEPEGGHRFYGYTF; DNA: TGCAGCGTTGAACCAGAGGGGGGACACCGATTCTATGGCTACACCTTC
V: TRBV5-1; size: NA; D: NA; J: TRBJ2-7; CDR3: CASSLEGGPTYEQYF; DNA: TGCGCCAGCAGCTTGGAGGGGGGTCCGACCTACGAGCAGTACTTC
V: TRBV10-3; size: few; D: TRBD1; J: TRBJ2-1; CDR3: CAISEEAGTGDNEQFF; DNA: TGTGCCATCAGTGAGGAGGCCGGAACAGGGGACAATGAGCAGTTCTTC
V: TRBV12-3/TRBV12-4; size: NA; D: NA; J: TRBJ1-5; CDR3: CASSPGFQPQHF; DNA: TGTGCCAGTAGCCCAGGGTTTCAGCCCCAGCATTTT
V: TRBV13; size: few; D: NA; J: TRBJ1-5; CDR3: CASSLGPDYSNQPQHF; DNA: TGTGCCAGCAGCTTAGGGCCTGACTATAGCAATCAGCCCCAGCATTTT
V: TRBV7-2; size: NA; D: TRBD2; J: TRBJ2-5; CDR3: CASSPGLAGRQETQYF; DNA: TGTGCCAGCAGCCCGGGACTAGCGGGCCGCCAAGAGACCCAGTACTTC
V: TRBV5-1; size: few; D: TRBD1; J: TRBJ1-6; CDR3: CASSTDRGRLDSPLHF; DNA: TGCGCCAGCAGCACGGACAGGGGGCGTCTTGATTCACCCCTCCACTTT
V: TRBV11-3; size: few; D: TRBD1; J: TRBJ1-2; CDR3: CASSQGDYGYTF; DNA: TGTGCCAGCAGCCAGGGGGACTATGGCTACACCTTC
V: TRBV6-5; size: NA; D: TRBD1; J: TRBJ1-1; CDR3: CASNEQGFTEAFF; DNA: TGTGCCAGCAACGAACAGGGGTTTACTGAAGCTTTCTTT
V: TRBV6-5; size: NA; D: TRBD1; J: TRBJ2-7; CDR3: CASGQGRGYEQYF; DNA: TGTGCCAGCGGACAGGGGAGGGGCTACGAGCAGTACTTC
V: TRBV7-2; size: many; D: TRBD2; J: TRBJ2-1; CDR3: CASSLGLANEQFF; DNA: TGTGCCAGCAGCTTGGGACTAGCTAATGAGCAGTTCTTC
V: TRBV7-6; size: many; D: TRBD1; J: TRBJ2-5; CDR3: CASSPGTGQETQYF; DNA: TGTGCCAGCAGCCCCGGGACAGGGCAAGAGACCCAGTACTTC
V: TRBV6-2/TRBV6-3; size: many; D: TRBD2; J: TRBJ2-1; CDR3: CASNHGTSQNEQFF; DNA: TGTGCCAGCAACCATGGGACTAGCCAAAATGAGCAGTTCTTC
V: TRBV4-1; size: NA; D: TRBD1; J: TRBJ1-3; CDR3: CASSQGTGARSGNTIYF; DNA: TGCGCCAGCAGCCAAGGGACAGGGGCCCGCTCTGGAAACACCATATATTTT
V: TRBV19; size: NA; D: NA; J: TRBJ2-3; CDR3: CASSITASTDTQYF; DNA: TGTGCCAGTAGTATCACAGCCAGCACAGATACGCAGTATTTT
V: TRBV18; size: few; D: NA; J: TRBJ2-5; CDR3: CASSPEDRQETQYF; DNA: TGTGCCAGCTCACCAGAGGACCGACAAGAGACCCAGTACTTC
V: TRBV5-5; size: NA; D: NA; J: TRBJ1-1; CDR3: CASSEQGPEAFF; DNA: TGTGCCAGCAGCGAACAGGGCCCTGAAGCTTTCTTT
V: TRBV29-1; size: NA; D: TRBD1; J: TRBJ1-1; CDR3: CSVRDRGNRNTEAFF; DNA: TGCAGCGTTCGGGACAGGGGCAATCGGAACACTGAAGCTTTCTTT
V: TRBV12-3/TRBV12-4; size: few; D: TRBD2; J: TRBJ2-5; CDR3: CASSLVSGGFGETQYF; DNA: TGTGCCAGCAGTTTAGTTTCGGGAGGTTTTGGAGAGACCCAGTACTTC
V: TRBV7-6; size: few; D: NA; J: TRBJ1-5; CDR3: CASSLSAGIGNQPQHF; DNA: TGTGCCAGCAGCTTATCCGCAGGGATTGGCAATCAGCCCCAGCATTTT
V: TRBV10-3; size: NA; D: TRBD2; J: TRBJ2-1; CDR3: CAISNNRLAGAPGEQFF; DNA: TGTGCCATCAGTAACAACCGACTAGCGGGAGCGCCGGGTGAGCAGTTCTTC
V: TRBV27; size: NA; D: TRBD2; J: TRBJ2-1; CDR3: CASSNMGLASNEQFF; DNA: TGTGCCAGCAGCAATATGGGACTAGCTTCCAATGAGCAGTTCTTC
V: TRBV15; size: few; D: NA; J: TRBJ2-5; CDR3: CATSRDPTGRETQYF; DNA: TGTGCCACCAGCAGAGATCCGACAGGTCGAGAGACCCAGTACTTC
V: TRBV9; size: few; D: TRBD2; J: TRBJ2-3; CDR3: CASSESGTSVSDTQYF; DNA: TGTGCCAGCAGCGAGTCCGGGACTAGCGTTTCAGATACGCAGTATTTT
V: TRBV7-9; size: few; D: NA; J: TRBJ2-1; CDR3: CASSRAYNEQFF; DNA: TGTGCCAGCAGCCGGGCCTACAATGAGCAGTTCTTC
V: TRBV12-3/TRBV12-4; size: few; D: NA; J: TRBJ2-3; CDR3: CASVKGAADTQYF; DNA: TGTGCCAGCGTAAAGGGCGCCGCAGATACGCAGTATTTT
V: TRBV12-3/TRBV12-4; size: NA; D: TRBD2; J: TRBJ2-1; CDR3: CASSSPGLAGGLTYNEQFF; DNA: TGTGCCAGCAGTTCCCCGGGACTAGCGGGGGGCCTAACCTACAATGAGCAGTTCTTC
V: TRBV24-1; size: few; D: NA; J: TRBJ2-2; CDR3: CATSDSGTHTGELFF; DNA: TGTGCCACCAGTGATTCTGGGACACACACCGGGGAGCTGTTTTTT
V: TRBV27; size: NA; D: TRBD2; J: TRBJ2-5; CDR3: CASSLRFLAGADETQYF; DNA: TGTGCCAGCAGTTTAAGGTTTCTAGCGGGAGCAGATGAGACCCAGTACTTC
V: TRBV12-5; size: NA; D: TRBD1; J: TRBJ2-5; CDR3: CASAPGTGLQETQYF; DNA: TGTGCTAGTGCTCCCGGGACAGGGCTGCAAGAGACCCAGTACTTC
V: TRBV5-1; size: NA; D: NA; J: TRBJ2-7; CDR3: CASSITWGPSYEQYF; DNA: TGCGCCAGCAGCATCACATGGGGCCCTTCATACGAGCAGTACTTC
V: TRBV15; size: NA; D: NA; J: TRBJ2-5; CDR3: CATSSLWGRETQYF; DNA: TGTGCCACCAGCAGTCTCTGGGGTAGGGAGACCCAGTACTTC
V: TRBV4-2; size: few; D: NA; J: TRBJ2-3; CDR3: CASSQDGGSGVQYF; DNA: TGTGCCAGCAGCCAAGACGGAGGGAGCGGTGTGCAGTATTTT
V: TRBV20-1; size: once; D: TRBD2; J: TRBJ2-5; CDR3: CSALKPGLEETQYF; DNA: TGCAGTGCTCTCAAACCGGGACTAGAAGAGACCCAGTACTTC
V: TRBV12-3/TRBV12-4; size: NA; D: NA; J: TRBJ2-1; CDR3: CASSFTGPLGNEQFF; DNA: TGTGCCAGCAGTTTCACGGGGCCGTTAGGCAATGAGCAGTTCTTC
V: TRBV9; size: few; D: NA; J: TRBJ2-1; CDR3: CASSVQPGPSTYDEQFF; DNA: TGTGCCAGCAGCGTCCAGCCGGGACCTAGTACCTACGATGAGCAGTTCTTC